Following are 4 T cell receptor beta chains from one sample sequenced in a study of blood T cells in healthy people across ages. The authors ran a second PCR of roughly 6 to 11 cycles using a sample-barcoded 5' primer and a J-beta primer mix. TCRdb called the 5' RACE reads again in MiXCR, with one record for every CDR3 protein. The sample shows some 1.8 million distinct CDR3 sequences, 39% of them seen only once. The source material was blood. The source is a human donor in good health.

V usage is TRBV4-2 and J usage is TRBJ2-7; D is perhaps TRBD2 (6 bases). CDR1 and CDR2 (germline): LGHNA, YNFKEQ. This CDR3 contains 18 residues. V was pared by 1 base and J by 2 bases, with 21 bases between. As DNA, the CDR3 is TGTGCCAGCAGCCAAGGAAGGGCTGGGACGGAGGGTGCCTACGAGCAGTACTTC. Translating gives CASSQGRAGTEGAYEQYF.

V gene TRBV6-1 combines with J gene TRBJ2-5, with 12 positions matching TRBD2. CDR1 is MNHNS and CDR2 is SASEGT in the germline V gene. V shed 6 bases, J shed 1 base, and the junction held 6 bases outside the gene matches. The CDR3 totals 16 residues. In nucleotides, the CDR3 is TGTGCCAGCAGGAGGACTAGCGGGGCGTCCCAAGAGACCCAGTACTTC. This encodes CASRRTSGASQETQYF.

The CDR3 nucleotides read TGTGCCAGCAACCGCGAGAGCACAGATACGCAGTATTTT. Translation gives CASNRESTDTQYF. The chain links TRBV5-6 to TRBJ2-3; D call uncertain. This CDR3 region has 13 residues. Per germline, CDR1 SGHDT and CDR2 YYEEEE. V shed 6 bases and J shed 0 bases, with 8 bases lying between them.

A few counts support this clonotype. One junction end disagrees with the germline gene, perhaps due to a read error. This rearrangement joins TRBV4-3 to TRBJ2-1; 8 bases are shared with TRBD2. CDR3 size: 14 residues. Germline V gene data show CDR1 as LGHNA and CDR2 as YSLEER. In DNA form, the CDR3 reads TGCGTCAGCAGCCAGGATAAAGCGGGGGAGGCGCAGTTCTTC. Its translation is CVSSQDKAGEAQFF.